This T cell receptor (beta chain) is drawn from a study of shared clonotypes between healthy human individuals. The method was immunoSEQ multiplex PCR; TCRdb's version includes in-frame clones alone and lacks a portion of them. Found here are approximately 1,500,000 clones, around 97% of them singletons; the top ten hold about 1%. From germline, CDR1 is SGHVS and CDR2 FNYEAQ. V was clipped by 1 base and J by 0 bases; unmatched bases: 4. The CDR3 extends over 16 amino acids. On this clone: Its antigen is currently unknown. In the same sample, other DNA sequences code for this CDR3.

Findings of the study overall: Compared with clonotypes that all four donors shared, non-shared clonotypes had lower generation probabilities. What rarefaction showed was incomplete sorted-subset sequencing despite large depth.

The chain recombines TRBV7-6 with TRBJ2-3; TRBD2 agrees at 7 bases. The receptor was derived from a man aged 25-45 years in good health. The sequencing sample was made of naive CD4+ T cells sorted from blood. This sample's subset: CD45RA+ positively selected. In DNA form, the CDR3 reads TGTGCCAGCAGCTTAGGGTCGGGAGGTAGCACAGATACGCAGTATTTT. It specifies CASSLGSGGSTDTQYF.